A single sample gave rise to the 4 T cell receptor beta chains below, sequenced in a study of vaccination and CD4 T cells after COVID-19. No antigen has been assigned to these receptors. This sample's treatment: roughly nine-day PBMC culture with coronavirus spike peptide pools or control peptides (ViraFEST assay). The Oncomine TCR Beta short-read assay sequenced DNA from cultured CD4+ T cells. TCRdb re-called the PCR reads with MiXCR, one entry per CDR3 protein. The table shows around 25,000 distinct CDR3 sequences, with over 55% occurring only once. The source material was CD4+ T cells from blood, cultured in vitro, sampled after SARS-CoV-2 vaccination. The receptors stem from a human donor who received a COVID-19 vaccine.

The gene calls are TRBV19 and TRBJ1-2; D is unresolved. The germline CDR1 and CDR2 sequences are LNHDA and SQIVND (reference sequence). CDR3 length: 13 residues. Trimming took off 1 base at V and 3 bases at J, with 6 bases between the two ends. As DNA, the CDR3 is TGTGCCAGTAGTATAGGACGGGACTATGGCTACACCTTC. Translation: CASSIGRDYGYTF.

This chain connects TRBV20-1 to TRBJ1-1, with D unclear. V was trimmed by 0 bases and J by 4 bases, leaving 15 bases between them. Per germline, CDR1 DFQATT and CDR2 SNEGSKA (reference sequence). The CDR3 length is 15 residues. The CDR3 nucleotides read TGCAGTGCTAGAGAGCCAGGACGGGCGGGCACTGAAGCTTTCTTT. It specifies CSAREPGRAGTEAFF.

This clonotype was seen a handful of times. V is TRBV20-1 and J is TRBJ2-5, with 9 bases identical to TRBD1. The junction had 7 bases not matched to a gene; V was cut back by 6 bases and J by 5 bases. The CDR3 contains 13 residues. Germline lookup yields CDR1 DFQATT and CDR2 SNEGSKA (reference sequence). For the CDR3, the DNA is TGCAGTGCGGAACAGGGGGCTGGGGAGACCCAGTACTTC. This sequence encodes CSAEQGAGETQYF.

This clonotype was seen a few times. The CDR3 DNA reads as TGTGCCACCAGTGATTTGCTAGGACAGGTGCACACTGAAGCTTTCTTT. Its protein is CATSDLLGQVHTEAFF. This chain links TRBV24-1 with TRBJ1-1; 7 bases are shared with TRBD1. The V gene end was trimmed by 0 bases and the J gene end by 3 bases; junction bases not matched to a gene: 6. CDR3 length: 16 amino acids. CDR1 and CDR2 (germline): KGHDR, SFDVKD.